These T cell receptor beta chains were read from a single sample in a study of vaccination and CD4 T cells after COVID-19. TCRdb re-derived calls from the PCR reads in MiXCR, one entry per CDR3 protein. In the table there are over 15,000 distinct CDR3 sequences, around 70% of which are singletons. The antigens of these receptors remain unknown. The material sequenced was CD4+ T cells from blood, cultured in vitro. The receptors derive from a human donor who had recovered from COVID-19. CDR3s include the opening cysteine and the closing phenylalanine or tryptophan. Fields, in order: J gene, CDR3 length, D gene, clone size, V gene, CDR3 DNA, CDR3 protein. A D gene is named only where the DNA matches it firmly. Rows give clone size only sometimes, using once, few, many, or a class for an expanded clone.

TRBJ1-5,13,NA,NA,TRBV28,TGTGCCAGCAGTTTATGGCTCAATCAGCCCCAGCATTTT,CASSLWLNQPQHF
TRBJ1-1,15,NA,NA,TRBV15,TGTGCCACCAGCAGAGATCGCGGGGGGCGCGACGGAGCTTTCTTT,CATSRDRGGRDGAFF
TRBJ2-7,17,NA,NA,TRBV15,TGTGCCACCAGCAGAGATCGGATTCAGGACGGGAGCTACGAGCAGTACTTC,CATSRDRIQDGSYEQYF
TRBJ2-3,11,NA,NA,TRBV6-2/TRBV6-3,TGTGCCAGCAGTTCCGAGGATACGCAGTATTTT,CASSSEDTQYF
TRBJ2-3,15,NA,NA,TRBV10-1,TGCGCCAGCAGCCTACTAGCTTACGGCTCAGATACGCAGTATTTT,CASSLLAYGSDTQYF
TRBJ1-2,15,NA,NA,TRBV4-2,TGTGCCAGCAGCTTGGCCGGGAGGACCCCATATGGCTACACCTTC,CASSLAGRTPYGYTF
TRBJ2-6,15,NA,few,TRBV7-9,TGTGCCAGCAGCTCCCAGGCTACTGGGGCCAACGTCCTGACTTTC,CASSSQATGANVLTF
TRBJ1-2,13,NA,NA,TRBV10-1,TGCGCCAGCAGTGGACAGCACGACTATGGCTACACCTTC,CASSGQHDYGYTF
TRBJ2-5,14,NA,NA,TRBV21-1,TGTGCCACCCTTAGCGGGAGGGCCCCGGAGACCCAGTACTTC,CATLSGRAPETQYF
TRBJ1-6,14,TRBD1,NA,TRBV20-1,TGCAGTGCTTCGAGGACAGGGGTTAATTCACCCCTCCACTTT,CSASRTGVNSPLHF
TRBJ1-4,15,NA,NA,TRBV28,TGTGCCAGCAGTTTGGGGGTGTCGACTAATGAAAAACTGTTTTTT,CASSLGVSTNEKLFF
TRBJ2-3,14,TRBD2,few,TRBV15,TGTGCCACGGGGACTAGCGGACCTACAGATACGCAGTATTTT,CATGTSGPTDTQYF
TRBJ2-7,17,TRBD2,NA,TRBV6-1,TGTGCCAGCAGCCCCCTAGCGGGCCGTAGTCTCTCCTACGAGCAGTACTTC,CASSPLAGRSLSYEQYF
TRBJ2-3,17,NA,NA,TRBV7-7,TGTGCTAGCAGCTTACTCACGACGGGGCGTACCACAGATACGCAGTATTTT,CASSLLTTGRTTDTQYF
TRBJ1-4,13,NA,NA,TRBV18,TGTGCCAGCTCGCCCTCCCAGAATGAAAAACTGTTTTTT,CASSPSQNEKLFF
TRBJ2-7,13,NA,NA,TRBV5-1,TGCGCCAGCAGCTTTTCCAGGGACTACGAGCAGTACTTC,CASSFSRDYEQYF
TRBJ1-2,14,NA,NA,TRBV19,TGTGCCAGTAGTATAGAAGGCAATAACTATGGCTACACCTTC,CASSIEGNNYGYTF
TRBJ2-3,16,TRBD2,NA,TRBV19,TGTGCCAGTAGTTTGAGAAGCGGGAGGGTGGTCGATACGCAGTATTTT,CASSLRSGRVVDTQYF
TRBJ2-3,14,NA,NA,TRBV7-3,TGTGCCAGCAGTCAAGGGGACGACACAGATACGCAGTATTTT,CASSQGDDTDTQYF
TRBJ2-7,15,NA,NA,TRBV7-9,TGTGCCAGCAGCTTAGCGGGATTGCTCTCCTACGAGCAGTACTTC,CASSLAGLLSYEQYF
TRBJ1-2,15,NA,NA,TRBV6-4,TGTGCCAGCAGTGACTCGAGAAGGGGATCAATTGGCTACACCTTC,CASSDSRRGSIGYTF
TRBJ1-2,11,NA,NA,TRBV20-1,TGCAGTGCTAAGGGGGGCTATGGCTACACCTTC,CSAKGGYGYTF
TRBJ2-7,13,NA,NA,TRBV11-2,TGTGCCAGCAGCTTATTCAGTACCTACGAGCAGTACTTC,CASSLFSTYEQYF
TRBJ2-7,16,TRBD2,NA,TRBV28,TGTGCCAGCACCCCATTCCGGGTGGGGGGGAGGAACGAGCAGTACTTC,CASTPFRVGGRNEQYF
TRBJ1-4,16,NA,NA,TRBV6-5,TGTGCCAGCAGTTACTCGTTGGGTGCAACTAATGAAAAACTGTTTTTT,CASSYSLGATNEKLFF
TRBJ1-2,15,NA,NA,TRBV20-1,TGCAGTGCTATGGGACCCCCTTCCCAGTCGGGTGGCTACACCTTC,CSAMGPPSQSGGYTF
TRBJ2-7,15,TRBD1,NA,TRBV7-9,TGTGCCAGCAGCTTCATACAGGGGCCCGCCTACGAGCAGTACTTC,CASSFIQGPAYEQYF
TRBJ2-2,13,NA,once,TRBV6-1,TGTGCCAGCGAGACGGGGACCACCGGGGAGCTGTTTTTT,CASETGTTGELFF
TRBJ2-7,13,TRBD2,NA,TRBV24-1,TGTGCCACCAGTGGACTAGCGGGAGTCCGGCAGTACTTC,CATSGLAGVRQYF